This T cell receptor (beta chain) was documented in a study of cytomegalovirus exposure and HLA in healthy donors. Primers included in the PCR were 60 Vbeta and 13 Jbeta primers. The table came from immunoSEQ multiplex PCR; TCRdb's copy has only in-frame clones and leaves some out. The table lists fewer than 150,000 clones, over 60% of them singletons. Unmatched junction bases numbered 18, after V lost 5 bases and J lost 7 bases. The CDR3 contains 17 residues. From germline, CDR1 is LGHNA and CDR2 YSLEER. In this sample, this clone turned up a few times. The clonotype was recovered from a middle-aged woman in good health and CMV-seropositive. The sample comprised PBMCs. V and J are TRBV4-3 and TRBJ1-2; 8 bases agree with TRBD1. CDR3 in DNA: TGCGCCAGCAGCAAAGCCGCAAATCAGGGGGCGGCACTTGGCTACACCTTC. Encoded protein: CASSKAANQGAALGYTF.